The T cell receptor (beta chain) described here comes from a study of control samples from healthy donors and cancer patients. This CDR3 has 14 residues. Germline V gives CDR1 MNHEY, CDR2 SVGAGI. V gave up 6 bases and J gave up 6 bases, with 15 bases separating them. This clone has a handful of counts. Other DNA sequences in the sample encode the same CDR3. TCRdb's table, derived via immunoSEQ multiplex PCR, lists solely in-frame clones and lacks some. The profile shows about 110,000 clones, about 80% of them singletons. V is TRBV6-5 and J is TRBJ1-5; no definite D call. The material sequenced was blood. The source is a man between 18 and 35 years old in good health. The CDR3 region has the DNA TGTGCCAGCAGGGGATCGGGGTGGGGTCAGCCCCAGCATTTT. This translates into CASRGSGWGQPQHF.